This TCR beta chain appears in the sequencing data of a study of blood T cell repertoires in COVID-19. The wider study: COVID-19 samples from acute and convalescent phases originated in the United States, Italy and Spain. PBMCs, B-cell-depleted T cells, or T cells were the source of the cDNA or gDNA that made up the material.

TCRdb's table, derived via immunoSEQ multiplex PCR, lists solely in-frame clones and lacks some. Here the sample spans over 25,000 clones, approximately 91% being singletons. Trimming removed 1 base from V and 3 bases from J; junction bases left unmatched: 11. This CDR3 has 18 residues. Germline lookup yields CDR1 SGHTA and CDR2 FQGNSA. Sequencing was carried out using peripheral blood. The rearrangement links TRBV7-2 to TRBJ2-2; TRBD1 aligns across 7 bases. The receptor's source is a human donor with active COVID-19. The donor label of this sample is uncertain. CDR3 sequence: CASSLGDRLKVYTGELFF. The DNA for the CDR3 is TGTGCCAGCAGCTTAGGGGACAGACTAAAAGTATACACCGGGGAGCTGTTTTTT.